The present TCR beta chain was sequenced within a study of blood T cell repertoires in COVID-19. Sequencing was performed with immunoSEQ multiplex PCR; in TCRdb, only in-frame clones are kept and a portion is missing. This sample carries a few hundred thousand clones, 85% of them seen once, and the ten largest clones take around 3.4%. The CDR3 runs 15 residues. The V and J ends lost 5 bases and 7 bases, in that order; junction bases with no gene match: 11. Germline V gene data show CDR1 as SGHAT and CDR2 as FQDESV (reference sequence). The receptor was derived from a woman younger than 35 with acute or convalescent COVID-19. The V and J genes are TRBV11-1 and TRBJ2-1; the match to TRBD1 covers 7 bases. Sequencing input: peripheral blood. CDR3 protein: CASSPITGVRNEQFF. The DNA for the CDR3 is TGTGCCAGCAGCCCCATTACAGGGGTTCGGAATGAGCAGTTCTTC.